This T cell receptor beta chain appears in the sequencing data of a study of early stage breast cancer tumors. Study at large: Samples were sequenced at approximately 9.5-fold average coverage. Study-wide results and caveats: Most shared enriched TCRB sequences were commonly generated ones. Compared with adjacent normal breast, tumors showed 2 to 2.5-fold denser, more clonal T cells. Blood repertoires resembled normal breast more than tumor.

The CDR3 is made up of 15 amino acids. V shed 5 bases and J 2 bases; nucleotides not matched to a gene: 6. Germline assignment: CDR1 SEHNR and CDR2 FQNEAQ (reference sequence). As regards this clone: The antigen remains unidentified.

The table came from immunoSEQ multiplex PCR; TCRdb's copy has only in-frame clones and leaves some out. The sample records 35,000 to 45,000 clones, around 70% being singletons. Input material: blood. The receptor was derived from a person in their sixties or seventies with breast cancer. The V call is TRBV7-9, the J call TRBJ2-5; 9 bases are a match to TRBD2. CDR3 sequence reads: CASSRGGGGQETQYF. The CDR3 nucleotides read TGTGCCAGCAGCCGAGGCGGGGGGGGACAAGAGACCCAGTACTTC.